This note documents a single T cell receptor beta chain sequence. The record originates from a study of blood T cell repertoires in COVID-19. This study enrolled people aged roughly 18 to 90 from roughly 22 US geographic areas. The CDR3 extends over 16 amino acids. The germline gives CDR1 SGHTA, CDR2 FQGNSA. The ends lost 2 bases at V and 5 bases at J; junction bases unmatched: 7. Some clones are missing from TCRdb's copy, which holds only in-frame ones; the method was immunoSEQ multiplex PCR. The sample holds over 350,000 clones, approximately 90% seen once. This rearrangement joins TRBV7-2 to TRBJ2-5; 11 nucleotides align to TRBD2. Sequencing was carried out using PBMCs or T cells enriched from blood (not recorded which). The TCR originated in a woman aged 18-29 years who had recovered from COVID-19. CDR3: CASSLISGGASETQYF. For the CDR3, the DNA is TGTGCCAGCAGCTTAATTAGCGGGGGGGCGTCGGAGACCCAGTACTTC.